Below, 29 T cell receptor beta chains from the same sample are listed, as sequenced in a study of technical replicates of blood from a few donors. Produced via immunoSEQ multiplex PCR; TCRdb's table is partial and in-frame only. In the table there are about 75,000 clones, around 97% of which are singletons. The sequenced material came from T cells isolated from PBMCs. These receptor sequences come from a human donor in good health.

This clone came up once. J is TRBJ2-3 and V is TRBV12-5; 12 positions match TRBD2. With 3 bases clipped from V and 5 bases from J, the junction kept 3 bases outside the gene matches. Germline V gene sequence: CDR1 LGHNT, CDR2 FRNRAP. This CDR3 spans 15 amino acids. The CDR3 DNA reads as TGTGCTAGTGGTTTACCTAGCGGGAGGGAAGATACGCAGTATTTT. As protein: CASGLPSGREDTQYF. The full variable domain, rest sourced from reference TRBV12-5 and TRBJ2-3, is DARVTQTPRHKVTEMGQEVTMRCQPILGHNTVFWYRQTMMQGLELLAYFRNRAPLDDSGMPKDRFSAEMPDATLATLKIQPSEPRDSAVYFCASGLPSGREDTQYFGPGTRLTVL.

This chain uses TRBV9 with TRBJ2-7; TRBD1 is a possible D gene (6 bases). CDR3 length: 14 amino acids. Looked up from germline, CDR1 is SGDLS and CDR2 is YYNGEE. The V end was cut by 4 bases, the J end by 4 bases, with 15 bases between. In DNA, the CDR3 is TGTGCCAGCAGCCCGGGCAGGGGCTTATACGAGCAGTACTTC. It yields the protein CASSPGRGLYEQYF.

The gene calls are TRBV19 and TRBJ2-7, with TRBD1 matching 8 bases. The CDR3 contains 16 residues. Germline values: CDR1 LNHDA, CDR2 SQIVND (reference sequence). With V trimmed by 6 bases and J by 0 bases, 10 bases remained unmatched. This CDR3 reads CASSELGQGTSYEQYF. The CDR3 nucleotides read TGTGCCAGTAGCGAATTAGGACAGGGAACCTCCTACGAGCAGTACTTC.

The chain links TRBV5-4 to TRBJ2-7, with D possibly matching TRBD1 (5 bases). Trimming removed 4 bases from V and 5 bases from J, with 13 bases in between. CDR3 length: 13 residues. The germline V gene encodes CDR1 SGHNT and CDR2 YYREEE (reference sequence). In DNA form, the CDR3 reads TGTGCCAGCAGCCAAGGGGTTGTGGACGAGCAGTACTTC. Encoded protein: CASSQGVVDEQYF.

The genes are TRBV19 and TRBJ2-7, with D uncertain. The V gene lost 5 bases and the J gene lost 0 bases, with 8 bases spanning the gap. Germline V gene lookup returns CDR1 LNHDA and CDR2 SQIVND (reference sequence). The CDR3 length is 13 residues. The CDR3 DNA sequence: TGTGCCAGTAGTCTGAGTTACTCCTACGAGCAGTACTTC. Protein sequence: CASSLSYSYEQYF.

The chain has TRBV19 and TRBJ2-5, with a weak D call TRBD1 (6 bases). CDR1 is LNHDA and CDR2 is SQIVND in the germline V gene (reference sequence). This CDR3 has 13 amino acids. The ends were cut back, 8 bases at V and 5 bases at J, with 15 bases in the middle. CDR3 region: CASRDNAKETQYF. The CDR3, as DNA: TGTGCCAGTCGGGACAACGCAAAGGAGACCCAGTACTTC.

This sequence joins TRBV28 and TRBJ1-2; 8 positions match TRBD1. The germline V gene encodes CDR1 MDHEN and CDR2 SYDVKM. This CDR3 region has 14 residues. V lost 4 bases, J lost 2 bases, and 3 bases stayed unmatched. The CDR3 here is CASSYGQGNYGYTF. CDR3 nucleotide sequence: TGTGCCAGCAGTTATGGACAGGGAAACTATGGCTACACCTTC.

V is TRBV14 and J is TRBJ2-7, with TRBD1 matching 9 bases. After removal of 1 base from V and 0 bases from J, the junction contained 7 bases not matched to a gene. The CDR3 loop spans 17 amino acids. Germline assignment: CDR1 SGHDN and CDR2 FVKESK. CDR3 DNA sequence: TGTGCCAGCAGCCAAGTACCCCCGGGACAGGGCTCCTACGAGCAGTACTTC. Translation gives CASSQVPPGQGSYEQYF.

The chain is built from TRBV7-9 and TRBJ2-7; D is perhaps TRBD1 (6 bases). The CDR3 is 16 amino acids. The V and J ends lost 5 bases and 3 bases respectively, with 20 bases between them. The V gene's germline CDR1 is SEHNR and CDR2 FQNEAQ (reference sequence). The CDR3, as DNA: TGTGCCAGCAGCGCAAGACAGGCAGCAAATATCTACGAGCAGTACTTC. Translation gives CASSARQAANIYEQYF. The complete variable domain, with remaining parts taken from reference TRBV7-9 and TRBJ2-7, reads DTGVSQNPRHKITKRGQNVTFRCDPISEHNRLYWYRQTLGQGPEFLTYFQNEAQLEKSRLLSDRFSAERPKGSFSTLEIQRTEQGDSAMYLCASSARQAANIYEQYFGPGTRLTVT.

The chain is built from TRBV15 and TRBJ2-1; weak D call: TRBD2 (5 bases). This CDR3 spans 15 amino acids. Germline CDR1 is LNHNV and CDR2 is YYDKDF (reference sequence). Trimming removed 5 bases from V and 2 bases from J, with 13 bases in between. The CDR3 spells CATSSWETTYNEQFF. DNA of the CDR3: TGTGCCACCAGCTCGTGGGAGACAACCTACAATGAGCAGTTCTTC. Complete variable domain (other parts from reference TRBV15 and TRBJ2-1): DAMVIQNPRYQVTQFGKPVTLSCSQTLNHNVMYWYQQKSSQAPKLLFHYYDKDFNNEADTPDNFQSRRPNTSFCFLDIRSPGLGDTAMYLCATSSWETTYNEQFFGPGTRLTVL.

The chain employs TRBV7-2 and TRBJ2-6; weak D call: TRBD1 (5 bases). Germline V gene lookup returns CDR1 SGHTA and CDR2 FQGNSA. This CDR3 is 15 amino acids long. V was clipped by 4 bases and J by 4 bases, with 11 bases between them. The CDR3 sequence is CASSSSGSGANVLTF. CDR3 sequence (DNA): TGTGCCAGCAGCTCCTCAGGGTCAGGGGCCAACGTCCTGACTTTC.

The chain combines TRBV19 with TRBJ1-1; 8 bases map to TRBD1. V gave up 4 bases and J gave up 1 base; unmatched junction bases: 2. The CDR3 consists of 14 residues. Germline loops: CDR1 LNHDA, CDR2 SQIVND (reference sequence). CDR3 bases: TGTGCCAGTAGTACAGGGGGCCGGAACACTGAAGCTTTCTTT. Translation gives CASSTGGRNTEAFF.

CDR3 bases: TGCAGTGCGAGCAGGGATCAGCCCCAGCATTTT. This gives the protein CSASRDQPQHF. The V call is TRBV20-1, the J call TRBJ1-5; a weak D match, TRBD1 (5 bases). The germline CDR1 and CDR2 sequences are DFQATT and SNEGSKA (reference sequence). The germline V and J ends were trimmed by 6 bases and 5 bases, with 8 bases remaining between them. This CDR3 has 11 amino acids.

The CDR3 sequence: CASSWDGEGNIQYF. CDR3 nucleotide sequence: TGCGCCAGCAGCTGGGACGGGGAGGGAAACATTCAGTACTTC. The gene calls are TRBV5-1 and TRBJ2-4, with 7 bases matching TRBD2. In germline, CDR1 is SGHRS, CDR2 YFSETQ. The V and J ends lost 3 bases and 6 bases, in that order; junction bases with no gene match: 6. This CDR3 contains 14 residues.

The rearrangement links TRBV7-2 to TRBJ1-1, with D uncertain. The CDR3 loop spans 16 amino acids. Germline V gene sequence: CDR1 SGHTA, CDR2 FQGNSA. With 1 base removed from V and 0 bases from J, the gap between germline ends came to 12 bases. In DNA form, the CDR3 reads TGTGCCAGCAGCTTAGGCCTTACAGCAATGAACACTGAAGCTTTCTTT. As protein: CASSLGLTAMNTEAFF.

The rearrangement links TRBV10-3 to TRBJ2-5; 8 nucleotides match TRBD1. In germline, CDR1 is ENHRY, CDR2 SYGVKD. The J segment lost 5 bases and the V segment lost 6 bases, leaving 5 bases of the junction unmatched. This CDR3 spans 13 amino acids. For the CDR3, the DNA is TGTGCCATCAGCCCGGACAGGGAGGAGACCCAGTACTTC. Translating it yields CAISPDREETQYF.

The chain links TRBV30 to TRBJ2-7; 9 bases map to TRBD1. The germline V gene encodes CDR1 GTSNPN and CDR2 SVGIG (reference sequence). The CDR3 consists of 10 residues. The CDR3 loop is CGTGVYEQYF. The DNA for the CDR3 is TGTGGGACAGGGGTGTACGAGCAGTACTTC.

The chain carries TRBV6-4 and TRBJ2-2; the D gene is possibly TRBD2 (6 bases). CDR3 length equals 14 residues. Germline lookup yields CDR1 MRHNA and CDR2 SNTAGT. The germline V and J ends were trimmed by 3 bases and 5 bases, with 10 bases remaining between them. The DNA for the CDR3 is TGTGCCAGCAGTGAATGGAGGGGTACCGGGGAGCTGTTTTTT. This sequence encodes CASSEWRGTGELFF.

DNA for the CDR3: TGTGCCAGCAGCTTAGCGGGAGGGCCGGATACGCAGTATTTT. Its protein is CASSLAGGPDTQYF. The gene calls are TRBV5-4 and TRBJ2-3, with 10 bases that match TRBD2. Trimming took 2 bases from V and 6 from J; bases not matched to a gene: 3. The CDR3 has 14 residues. The germline gives CDR1 SGHNT, CDR2 YYREEE (reference sequence). The whole variable domain, filled in from reference TRBV5-4 and TRBJ2-3, reads ETGVTQSPTHLIKTRGQQVTLRCSSQSGHNTVSWYQQALGQGPQFIFQYYREEENGRGNFPPRFSGLQFPNYSSELNVNALELDDSALYLCASSLAGGPDTQYFGPGTRLTVL.

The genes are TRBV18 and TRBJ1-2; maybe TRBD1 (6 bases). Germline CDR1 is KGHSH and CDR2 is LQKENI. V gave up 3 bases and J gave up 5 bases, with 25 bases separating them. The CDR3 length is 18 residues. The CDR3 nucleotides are TGTGCCAGCTCACCCATAGCATCGAGGACAGCAATTGGATATGGCTACACCTTC. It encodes CASSPIASRTAIGYGYTF.

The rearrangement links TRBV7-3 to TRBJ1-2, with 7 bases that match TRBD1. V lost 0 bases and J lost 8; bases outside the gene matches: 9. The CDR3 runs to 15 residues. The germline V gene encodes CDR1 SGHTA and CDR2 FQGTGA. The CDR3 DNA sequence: TGTGCCAGCAGCTTAACTCGTGCGACAGGGCGAGGCTACACCTTC. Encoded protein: CASSLTRATGRGYTF.

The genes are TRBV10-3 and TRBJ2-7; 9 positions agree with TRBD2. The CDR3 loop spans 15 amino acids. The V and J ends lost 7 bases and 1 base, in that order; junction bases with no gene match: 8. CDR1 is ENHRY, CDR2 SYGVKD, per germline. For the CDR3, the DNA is TGTGCCATCACCCCCGGGACTAGCACATCCTACGAGCAGTACTTC. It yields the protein CAITPGTSTSYEQYF.

The chain's CDR3 is CASSLANGQYEQYF. CDR3 DNA: TGTGCCAGCAGCTTGGCAAACGGACAGTACGAGCAGTACTTC. The chain employs TRBV9 and TRBJ2-7; TRBD1 is a possible D gene (6 bases). V lost 4 bases and J lost 4, with 15 bases in between. Germline lookup yields CDR1 SGDLS and CDR2 YYNGEE. This CDR3 has 14 amino acids.

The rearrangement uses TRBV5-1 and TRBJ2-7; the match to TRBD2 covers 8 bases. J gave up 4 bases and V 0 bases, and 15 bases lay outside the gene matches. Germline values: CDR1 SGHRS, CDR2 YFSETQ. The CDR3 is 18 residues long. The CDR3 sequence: CASSLEGGGGREGYEQYF. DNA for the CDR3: TGCGCCAGCAGCTTGGAAGGAGGAGGGGGTCGGGAGGGTTACGAGCAGTACTTC.

The CDR3 here is CASSFGGAKETQYF. DNA for the CDR3: TGTGCCAGCAGTTTCGGAGGGGCCAAAGAGACCCAGTACTTC. The rearrangement links TRBV28 to TRBJ2-5; weak D call: TRBD2 (6 bases). Per the germline V gene, CDR1 is MDHEN and CDR2 is SYDVKM. The CDR3 is 14 residues long. V was trimmed by 3 bases and J by 3 bases, leaving 11 bases between them.

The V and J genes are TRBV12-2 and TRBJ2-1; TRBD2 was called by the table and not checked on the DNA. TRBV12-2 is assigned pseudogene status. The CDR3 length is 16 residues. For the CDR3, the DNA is TGTGCAAGTCGCTACAGCGGCTATAGCTCCTACAATGAGCAGTTCTTC. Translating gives CASRYSGYSSYNEQFF.

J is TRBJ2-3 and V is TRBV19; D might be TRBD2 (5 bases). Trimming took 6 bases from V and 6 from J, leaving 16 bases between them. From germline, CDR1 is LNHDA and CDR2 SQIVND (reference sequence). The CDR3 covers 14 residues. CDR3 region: CASRILEGSDTQYF. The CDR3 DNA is TGTGCCAGTAGGATACTAGAGGGCTCCGATACGCAGTATTTT.

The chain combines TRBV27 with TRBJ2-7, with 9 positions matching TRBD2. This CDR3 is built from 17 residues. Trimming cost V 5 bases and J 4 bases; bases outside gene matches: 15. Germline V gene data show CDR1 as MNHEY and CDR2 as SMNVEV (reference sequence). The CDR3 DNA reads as TGTGCCAGCAGTCTCGGAACTAGCGGGCAAAAAGAATACGAGCAGTACTTC. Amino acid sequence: CASSLGTSGQKEYEQYF.

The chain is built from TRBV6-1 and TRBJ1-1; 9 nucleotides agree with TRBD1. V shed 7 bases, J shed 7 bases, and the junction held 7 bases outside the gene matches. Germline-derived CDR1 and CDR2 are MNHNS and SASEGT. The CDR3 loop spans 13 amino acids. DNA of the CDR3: TGTGCCAGCATCCAGGACAGGGGTATTGAAGCTTTCTTT. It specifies CASIQDRGIEAFF.